A selection of T cell receptor beta chains follows, all from one sample in a study of T-cell memory formation after mild COVID-19. TCRdb recomputed calls from the 5' RACE reads with MiXCR, one row per CDR3 protein. Of about 160,000 distinct CDR3 sequences in the sample, 25% to 40% were seen once. Source material: PBMCs or a T cell subset sorted from them (not recorded which). All receptors derive from an adult woman who had mild COVID-19 (a few samples of this study predate the infection). Cell type and time point are not known. The conserved cysteine and the conserved F or W are not part of the CDR3 here. Each record gives: V gene, J gene, D gene, CDR3 protein. A D gene is named only where the DNA matches it firmly.

V gene: TRBV20-1
J gene: TRBJ2-3
D gene: TRBD1
CDR3 protein: SARGLPLPGQGEDTQY

V gene: TRBV7-3
J gene: TRBJ2-1
D gene: NA
CDR3 protein: ASSPRTDNEQF

V gene: TRBV5-1
J gene: TRBJ1-1
D gene: NA
CDR3 protein: ASSEGLSGTEAF

V gene: TRBV7-2
J gene: TRBJ1-5
D gene: NA
CDR3 protein: ASSSNNQPQH

V gene: TRBV5-1
J gene: TRBJ1-4
D gene: NA
CDR3 protein: ASRGPGYEKLF

V gene: TRBV3-1
J gene: TRBJ1-6
D gene: NA
CDR3 protein: ASSQGQVRSYNSPLH

V gene: TRBV12-3/TRBV12-4
J gene: TRBJ2-3
D gene: TRBD2
CDR3 protein: ASSSGLAGVPDTQY

V gene: TRBV7-2
J gene: TRBJ2-7
D gene: TRBD2
CDR3 protein: ASSLVGLAGGPEQY

V gene: TRBV7-8
J gene: TRBJ2-7
D gene: TRBD1
CDR3 protein: ASSLARTGTGGYEQY

V gene: TRBV25-1
J gene: TRBJ2-5
D gene: TRBD2
CDR3 protein: ASSDEGGRQETQY

V gene: TRBV4-1
J gene: TRBJ2-3
D gene: NA
CDR3 protein: ASSPQSDTQY

V gene: TRBV3-1
J gene: TRBJ2-7
D gene: NA
CDR3 protein: ASSQEANSYEQY

V gene: TRBV9
J gene: TRBJ2-7
D gene: TRBD1
CDR3 protein: ASSVAGQGYNEQY

V gene: TRBV5-4
J gene: TRBJ2-7
D gene: TRBD2
CDR3 protein: ASSDPSGGAYEQY

V gene: TRBV7-9
J gene: TRBJ1-5
D gene: TRBD1
CDR3 protein: ASSLTGTGYNQPQH

V gene: TRBV7-2
J gene: TRBJ2-7
D gene: NA
CDR3 protein: ASSLGRGSAYEQY

V gene: TRBV4-2
J gene: TRBJ2-2
D gene: TRBD2
CDR3 protein: ASSRVGLAEDTGELF

V gene: TRBV4-3
J gene: TRBJ2-3
D gene: NA
CDR3 protein: ASSQGPSRGTDTQY

V gene: TRBV7-2
J gene: TRBJ2-3
D gene: NA
CDR3 protein: ASSLALQRSIDTQY

V gene: TRBV12-3/TRBV12-4
J gene: TRBJ1-1
D gene: NA
CDR3 protein: ASSPRGEAF

V gene: TRBV7-3
J gene: TRBJ2-3
D gene: NA
CDR3 protein: ASSLGPGFTDTQY

V gene: TRBV4-2
J gene: TRBJ2-5
D gene: NA
CDR3 protein: ASSQDLTPETQY

V gene: TRBV7-3
J gene: TRBJ1-1
D gene: NA
CDR3 protein: ASSPTGTRPTEAF

V gene: TRBV6-2/TRBV6-3
J gene: TRBJ2-3
D gene: NA
CDR3 protein: ASSGLTPTDTQY

V gene: TRBV6-6
J gene: TRBJ2-1
D gene: NA
CDR3 protein: ASSYLQNLEQF

V gene: TRBV29-1
J gene: TRBJ2-3
D gene: TRBD2
CDR3 protein: SEMTSGTDTQY

V gene: TRBV29-1
J gene: TRBJ2-1
D gene: TRBD2
CDR3 protein: SVLPGLAGPQQF

V gene: TRBV5-1
J gene: TRBJ2-1
D gene: TRBD2
CDR3 protein: ASSLASGRDYFSSYNEQF

V gene: TRBV27
J gene: TRBJ2-7
D gene: TRBD1
CDR3 protein: ASRRDRGYEQY

V gene: TRBV15
J gene: TRBJ1-6
D gene: NA
CDR3 protein: ATSRERVSPLH

V gene: TRBV10-3
J gene: TRBJ2-7
D gene: NA
CDR3 protein: AISGDTHEQY

V gene: TRBV4-1
J gene: TRBJ2-1
D gene: NA
CDR3 protein: ASSLEYHSYNEQF

V gene: TRBV5-1
J gene: TRBJ2-3
D gene: TRBD1
CDR3 protein: ASSSQAGGLTDTQY

V gene: TRBV7-9
J gene: TRBJ2-7
D gene: TRBD2
CDR3 protein: ASSLGGLAGWSYEQY

V gene: TRBV4-3
J gene: TRBJ2-1
D gene: TRBD2
CDR3 protein: ASSPSVSGMTYNEQF

V gene: TRBV7-7
J gene: TRBJ2-7
D gene: NA
CDR3 protein: ASSPITGLSYEQY

V gene: TRBV5-1
J gene: TRBJ2-2
D gene: NA
CDR3 protein: ASSQTTGSTGELF

V gene: TRBV7-8
J gene: TRBJ1-2
D gene: NA
CDR3 protein: ASSFGGGYGYT

V gene: TRBV4-1
J gene: TRBJ2-3
D gene: NA
CDR3 protein: ASSLEGLKFADTQY

V gene: TRBV29-1
J gene: TRBJ2-2
D gene: NA
CDR3 protein: SVSTGELF

V gene: TRBV20-1
J gene: TRBJ1-6
D gene: NA
CDR3 protein: SARDPRAGTPLH

V gene: TRBV3-1
J gene: TRBJ2-7
D gene: TRBD1
CDR3 protein: ASSQARGYEQY

V gene: TRBV5-5
J gene: TRBJ2-7
D gene: TRBD1
CDR3 protein: ASSLVYRGIEQY

V gene: TRBV3-1
J gene: TRBJ2-1
D gene: NA
CDR3 protein: ASSQVTSRNEQF

V gene: TRBV15
J gene: TRBJ1-2
D gene: NA
CDR3 protein: ATSRDLAQTYGYT